The present entry profiles one TCR beta chain with its context. Germline V gene sequence: CDR1 KGHSH, CDR2 LQKENI. V was clipped by 5 bases and J by 2 bases, with 4 bases between them. CDR3 length: 11 residues. The repertoire was sequenced with immunoSEQ multiplex PCR; TCRdb's copy has only in-frame clones and lacks some. The repertoire holds around 86,000 clones, with 91% as singletons. This record comes from a study of Tregs in tolerant kidney transplant recipients. The nonmyeloablative bone marrow transplants came from related graft donors, with transient mixed chimerism. V and J are TRBV18 and TRBJ2-7, with D unresolved. The sample here was CD4+ T cells from blood (PBMCs), taken 24 months after the transplant. This clonotype was sampled from a human patient who received a combined kidney and bone marrow transplant. Part of the T cells may come from the graft donor. As DNA, the CDR3 is TGTGCCAGCTCAAGCGCCTACGAGCAGTACTTC. It translates to CASSSAYEQYF.